Below, one T cell receptor beta chain is given with its context. These data originate in a study of T cells in Graves' hyperthyroidism and ophthalmopathy. The CDR3 regions of TCR beta were amplified from RNA transcripts. When the TCR CDR3 underwent first-round RT-PCR, the HTBI primer set was used. TCRdb redid the calling of the multiplex PCR reads with MiXCR, one entry per CDR3 protein. The sample yields under 300,000 distinct CDR3 sequences, roughly 13% seen once. From germline, CDR1 is SGHVS and CDR2 FNYEAQ. CDR3 length equals 16 residues. V was clipped by 1 base and J by 9 bases, with 19 bases between them.

The chain uses TRBV7-6 and TRBJ2-4, with D possibly matching TRBD2 (6 bases). Material for sequencing was blood. This TCR was sampled from a woman aged 35 to 49 with Graves' hyperthyroidism. The CDR3 bases are TGTGCCAGCAGCTTAGGTAGCCCCTTAGCCGGGGGCATTCAGTACTTC. Its protein is CASSLGSPLAGGIQYF. The entire variable domain, with the rest obtained from reference TRBV7-6 and TRBJ2-4, is as follows: GAGVSQSPRYKVTKRGQDVALRCDPISGHVSLYWYRQALGQGPEFLTYFNYEAQQDKSGLPNDRFSAERPEGSISTLTIQRTEQRDSAMYRCASSLGSPLAGGIQYFGAGTRLSVL.